Following are 32 T cell receptor beta chains from one sample sequenced in a study of T cell responses to AZD1222 COVID-19 vaccine. Some clones are missing from TCRdb's copy, which holds only in-frame ones; the method was immunoSEQ multiplex PCR. The table lists some 94,000 clones, more than 70% of them singletons. Sequenced material: peripheral blood, taken 28 days after the second AZD1222 dose. These receptors all stem from an adult who received the AZD1222 COVID-19 vaccine.

The CDR3 loop reads CASSDLGQGRLGNTIYF. DNA for the CDR3: TGTGCCAGCAGTGATTTGGGACAGGGGCGCCTTGGAAACACCATATATTTT. The chain recombines TRBV6-1 with TRBJ1-3; 10 nucleotides align to TRBD1. CDR1 MNHNS and CDR2 SASEGT come from the germline V gene. CDR3 length: 17 amino acids. V shed 3 bases and J 3 bases; nucleotides not matched to a gene: 8.

Notes on this clone: Other DNA sequences within the sample encode an identical CDR3. The genes are TRBV27 and TRBJ1-5; the match to TRBD1 covers 9 bases. Germline V gives CDR1 MNHEY, CDR2 SMNVEV (reference sequence). The CDR3 length is 14 residues. Trimming cost V 6 bases and J 3 bases; bases outside gene matches: 3. The CDR3 DNA reads as TGTGCCAGCAGGACAGGGGGGTCCAATCAGCCCCAGCATTTT. Amino acid sequence: CASRTGGSNQPQHF.

The chain joins TRBV28 to TRBJ1-2; tentative D call: TRBD1 (5 bases). Germline V CDR1 and CDR2: MDHEN, SYDVKM. CDR3 length: 16 residues. V gave up 2 bases and J gave up 3 bases, with 16 bases separating them. The DNA of the CDR3 is TGTGCCAGCAGTTTAAGTGGGGCCTCCCGGGACTATGGCTACACCTTC. Protein product: CASSLSGASRDYGYTF.

This clone was observed a single time. The genes are TRBV5-1 and TRBJ1-2; D ambiguous. The V end lost 2 bases, the J end lost 4 bases, and 9 bases lay between the germline ends. Per the germline V gene, CDR1 is SGHRS and CDR2 is YFSETQ. The CDR3 runs 13 residues. The CDR3 protein is CASSFDGTYGYTF. CDR3 sequence (DNA): TGCGCCAGCAGCTTCGACGGAACCTATGGCTACACCTTC.

This clone appeared a single time. The chain uses TRBV4-1 and TRBJ2-7, with D possibly being TRBD1 (6 bases). CDR1 MGHRA and CDR2 YSYEKL come from the germline V gene. The CDR3 contains 17 residues. Trimming pared 4 bases from V and 0 bases from J, leaving 19 bases between. The CDR3 bases are TGCGCCAGCAGCCGAGCGCCCGGGACAAGGAGCTCCTACGAGCAGTACTTC. It encodes CASSRAPGTRSSYEQYF.

The CDR3: CASSGRRGGTYNEQFF. The DNA of the CDR3 is TGTGCCAGCAGCGGCAGGAGAGGTGGTACGTACAATGAGCAGTTCTTC. The chain recombines TRBV21-1 with TRBJ2-1. TRBV21-1 is a pseudogene locus. The CDR3 loop spans 16 amino acids.

The J gene is TRBJ2-7, the V gene TRBV3-1 (or the pseudogene TRBV3-2); 9 bases align to TRBD2. The CDR3 sequence is 15 residues long. Germline assignment: CDR1 LGHDT and CDR2 YNNKEL (reference sequence). V gave up 3 bases and J gave up 2 bases; unmatched junction bases: 5. CDR3 bases: TGTGCCAGCAGCCATACCAGCGGGGGGACCTACGAGCAGTACGTC. Its translation: CASSHTSGGTYEQYV.

This chain uses TRBV18 with TRBJ1-6, with 11 bases fitting TRBD1. The V gene's germline CDR1 is KGHSH and CDR2 LQKENI. Trimming took 5 bases from V and 7 from J; bases not matched to a gene: 1. The CDR3 has 14 residues. CDR3 loop: CASSGDRGNSPLHF. CDR3 in DNA: TGTGCCAGCTCAGGGGACAGGGGGAATTCACCCCTCCACTTT.

The chain uses TRBV11-1 and TRBJ1-3; possible D gene TRBD1, 5 bases. The CDR3 is 13 residues long. The V end was cut by 7 bases, the J end by 1 base, with 8 bases between. The germline CDR1 and CDR2 sequences are SGHAT and FQDESV (reference sequence). CDR3 amino acids: CASTGVSGNTIYF. In DNA, the CDR3 is TGTGCCAGCACGGGGGTGTCTGGAAACACCATATATTTT.

V and J are TRBV9 and TRBJ2-3; 7 nucleotides match TRBD1. This CDR3 is built from 14 residues. The V and J ends lost 4 bases and 2 bases, in that order; junction bases with no gene match: 4. Germline lookup yields CDR1 SGDLS and CDR2 YYNGEE. The CDR3: CASSRTGFTDTQYF. Written as DNA, the CDR3 is TGTGCCAGCAGCCGGACAGGTTTCACAGATACGCAGTATTTT.

The V and J genes are TRBV4-3 and TRBJ1-4; TRBD1 matches 10 bases. The CDR3 covers 16 residues. Germline CDR1 and CDR2: LGHNA and YSLEER. V dropped 4 bases and J dropped 7; count of bases not matched to a gene: 9. CDR3 DNA sequence: TGCGCCAGCAGCCGGGAGGGGACAGGGGTTAGTGAAAAACTGTTTTTT. Its protein is CASSREGTGVSEKLFF.

CDR3 sequence (DNA): TGTGCCATCAGTGGGATGACAGGCCCAGATGAAAAACTGTTTTTT. Its protein is CAISGMTGPDEKLFF. The V call is TRBV10-3, the J call TRBJ1-4; D is perhaps TRBD1 (6 bases). V lost 4 bases to trimming and J lost 6 bases, with 15 bases between them. Germline CDR1 and CDR2: ENHRY and SYGVKD. This CDR3 comprises 15 residues.

V gene TRBV18 combines with J gene TRBJ1-1; no definite D call. Between the trimmed V and J ends, which lost 1 base and 0 bases, there was a span of 9 bases. Per germline, CDR1 KGHSH and CDR2 LQKENI. The CDR3 covers 15 residues. As DNA, the CDR3 is TGTGCCAGCTCACCACGCACAGACATGAACACTGAAGCTTTCTTT. Translating it yields CASSPRTDMNTEAFF.

The chain has TRBV4-2 and TRBJ2-2; no clear D. Trimming took off 0 bases at V and 2 bases at J, with 19 bases between the two ends. The germline V gene encodes CDR1 LGHNA and CDR2 YNFKEQ. The CDR3 is 19 amino acids. CDR3 loop: CASSQDRVAATSNTGELFF. The CDR3 region has the DNA TGTGCCAGCAGCCAAGATAGGGTAGCCGCGACTTCAAACACCGGGGAGCTGTTTTTT.

The chain is built from TRBV15 and TRBJ2-7, with 9 bases matching TRBD2. J gave up 2 bases and V 5 bases, and 7 bases lay outside the gene matches. The CDR3 runs 15 residues. The germline gives CDR1 LNHNV, CDR2 YYDKDF (reference sequence). The CDR3 DNA sequence: TGTGCCACCAGCGTAGGGCGGGGGGGAGCCTACGAGCAGTACGTC. This encodes CATSVGRGGAYEQYV.

The CDR3 reads CASSLEPARGLNQPQHF. DNA for the CDR3: TGTGCCAGCAGCTTAGAACCCGCCAGGGGCCTCAATCAGCCCCAGCATTTT. The V gene is TRBV7-2, the J gene TRBJ1-5; possibly TRBD1 for D (6 bases). Germline V CDR1 and CDR2: SGHTA, FQGNSA. The CDR3 has 17 amino acids. V lost 1 base and J lost 3, with 16 bases in between.

This CDR3 is CASSYSTGAAEQYV. The CDR3 region has the DNA TGTGCCAGCAGTTACTCGACGGGGGCGGCCGAGCAGTACGTC. The gene calls are TRBV6-5 and TRBJ2-7, with D perhaps being TRBD1 or TRBD2 (6 bases each). Trimming pared 0 bases from V and 6 bases from J, leaving 12 bases between. The CDR3 is made up of 14 amino acids. Germline CDR1 reads MNHEY; CDR2 reads SVGAGI.

V usage is TRBV6-4 and J usage is TRBJ2-7; 8 nucleotides line up with TRBD2. The CDR3 covers 12 residues. The germline CDR1 and CDR2 sequences are MRHNA and SNTAGT. J lost 3 bases, V lost 9 bases, and 4 bases had no gene match. The CDR3 reads CASWRGVYEQYF. CDR3 in DNA: TGTGCCAGTTGGCGGGGGGTCTACGAGCAGTACTTC.

The chain combines TRBV5-6 with TRBJ1-2, with 10 bases identical to TRBD1. This CDR3 comprises 15 residues. Germline lookup yields CDR1 SGHDT and CDR2 YYEEEE. Germline trimming cut 3 bases from V and 5 bases from J; bases unmatched to any gene: 7. The CDR3 DNA follows: TGTGCCAGCAGCTCCCGGGACAGGGGCGAGTATGGCTACACCTTC. It specifies CASSSRDRGEYGYTF.

This chain uses TRBV4-1 with TRBJ2-5; D is undetermined. The germline CDR1 and CDR2 sequences are MGHRA and YSYEKL. V was trimmed by 0 bases and J by 2 bases, leaving 10 bases between them. The CDR3 loop spans 15 amino acids. The DNA of the CDR3 is TGCGCCAGCAGCCAAGATGTCCTAGGACAAGAGACCCAGTACTTC. This encodes CASSQDVLGQETQYF.

The J gene is TRBJ1-1, the V gene TRBV30, with a weak D call TRBD1 (5 bases). Germline V CDR1 and CDR2: GTSNPN, SVGIG (reference sequence). This CDR3 contains 15 residues. V shed 2 bases and J shed 4 bases, with 17 bases lying between them. CDR3 bases: TGTGCCTGGAGTCAAATGGACAATCCCATCACTGAAGCTTTCTTT. Encoded protein: CAWSQMDNPITEAFF.

The chain combines TRBV7-2 with TRBJ2-5; 9 positions match TRBD2. The CDR3 length is 15 residues. Germline values: CDR1 SGHTA, CDR2 FQGNSA. Unmatched junction bases numbered 1, after V lost 1 base and J lost 1 base. The CDR3 loop reads CASSLGRGGQETQYF. The DNA of the CDR3 is TGTGCCAGCAGCTTAGGGCGGGGGGGCCAAGAGACCCAGTACTTC. The variable domain in full, with the rest retrieved from reference TRBV7-2 and TRBJ2-5, is GAGVSQSPSNKVTEKGKDVELRCDPISGHTALYWYRQSLGQGLEFLIYFQGNSAPDKSGLPSDRFSAERTGGSVSTLTIQRTQQEDSAVYLCASSLGRGGQETQYFGPGTRLLVL.

This clone was picked up one time. The V and J genes are TRBV4-1 and TRBJ1-4; D is perhaps TRBD1 (6 bases). In germline, CDR1 is MGHRA, CDR2 YSYEKL. The CDR3 extends over 15 amino acids. Trimming took off 7 bases at V and 3 bases at J, with 15 bases between the two ends. The CDR3 DNA reads as TGCGCCAGCACCCCCCGGGACACGCCTAATGAAAAACTGTTTTTT. This sequence encodes CASTPRDTPNEKLFF.

This rearrangement joins TRBV4-3 to TRBJ2-7; the match to TRBD1 covers 7 bases. Per germline, CDR1 LGHNA and CDR2 YSLEER. V shed 5 bases, J shed 2 bases, and the junction held 9 bases outside the gene matches. There are 15 residues in the CDR3. CDR3 residues: CASSSEKTGAYEQYF. For the CDR3, the DNA is TGCGCCAGCAGCTCTGAAAAAACAGGGGCCTACGAGCAGTACTTC.

CDR3 residues: CASRRIGQTPTREQYF. The CDR3 nucleotides are TGTGCCAGCAGGCGGATAGGACAGACACCTACGAGGGAGCAGTACTTC. This chain joins TRBV28 and TRBJ2-7; weak D call: TRBD1 (6 bases). Trimming removed 6 bases from V and 7 bases from J, with 25 bases in between. Germline V gene sequence: CDR1 MDHEN, CDR2 SYDVKM. This CDR3 has 16 residues.

The CDR3 sequence: CASRLAGTGFCPALGNTIYF. In DNA, the CDR3 is TGTGCCAGCAGGCTTGCCGGGACAGGGTTTTGCCCTGCCCTTGGAAACACCATATATTTT. V gene TRBV6-4 combines with J gene TRBJ1-3, with 9 bases that match TRBD1. CDR3 length: 20 residues. With V trimmed by 6 bases and J by 3 bases, 21 bases remained unmatched. In germline, CDR1 is MRHNA, CDR2 SNTAGT.

As for this clone: The same CDR3 can be traced to other DNA sequences in this sample. J is TRBJ1-5 and V is TRBV19; D not certain. This CDR3 has 12 amino acids. The germline V and J ends were trimmed by 1 base and 6 bases, with 4 bases remaining between them. Per the germline V gene, CDR1 is LNHDA and CDR2 is SQIVND (reference sequence). This CDR3 is CASSIGGQPQHF. DNA for the CDR3: TGTGCCAGTAGTATAGGTGGTCAGCCCCAGCATTTT. The entire variable domain, with the rest obtained from reference TRBV19 and TRBJ1-5, is as follows: DGGITQSPKYLFRKEGQNVTLSCEQNLNHDAMYWYRQDPGQGLRLIYYSQIVNDFQKGDIAEGYSVSREKKESFPLTVTSAQKNPTAFYLCASSIGGQPQHFGDGTRLSIL.

Here the CDR3 reads CASSLWQGARSEAFF. The DNA for the CDR3 is TGTGCCAGCAGTTTATGGCAGGGGGCGCGTTCTGAAGCTTTCTTT. V usage is TRBV27 and J usage is TRBJ1-1, with 8 positions matching TRBD1. Germline V gene lookup returns CDR1 MNHEY and CDR2 SMNVEV (reference sequence). There are 15 residues in the CDR3. The V and J ends lost 1 base and 6 bases, in that order; junction bases with no gene match: 7.

J is TRBJ2-7 and V is TRBV5-6; 10 bases align to TRBD1. The V gene's germline CDR1 is SGHDT and CDR2 YYEEEE. This CDR3 contains 15 residues. The V segment lost 7 bases and the J segment 4 bases; nucleotides outside the gene matches: 11. The CDR3 reads CASAPRTGGAYEQYF. In DNA, the CDR3 is TGTGCCAGCGCCCCCAGGACAGGGGGGGCTTACGAGCAGTACTTC.

V usage is TRBV27 and J usage is TRBJ1-2; TRBD1 agrees at 11 bases. V dropped 2 bases and J dropped 7; count of bases not matched to a gene: 6. CDR3 length equals 15 residues. CDR1 and CDR2 from the germline V gene are MNHEY and SMNVEV (reference sequence). This CDR3 reads CASSLGQGAGSGYTF. CDR3 in DNA: TGTGCCAGCAGTTTAGGACAGGGGGCCGGGTCTGGCTACACCTTC.

The V call is TRBV20-1, the J call TRBJ2-5; 11 bases fit TRBD2. CDR1 DFQATT and CDR2 SNEGSKA come from the germline V gene (reference sequence). This CDR3 contains 15 residues. V shed 3 bases and J 3 bases; nucleotides not matched to a gene: 6. The CDR3 DNA is TGCAGTGCTAGTCAGGCTAGCGGGGGGAAAGAGACCCAGTACTTC. Residues: CSASQASGGKETQYF.

J is TRBJ2-3 and V is TRBV3-1 (or the pseudogene TRBV3-2), with 13 bases identical to TRBD2. The CDR3 sequence is 20 residues long. The V gene's germline CDR1 is LGHDT and CDR2 YNNKEL (reference sequence). Trimming took 2 bases from V and 0 from J; bases not matched to a gene: 11. CDR3 sequence: CASSQHSTSGGPHSTDTQYF. In DNA form, the CDR3 reads TGTGCCAGCAGCCAACATTCGACTAGCGGGGGGCCACACAGCACAGATACGCAGTATTTT.